In this sample, the clone carrying this TCR beta chain turned up a few times. Participants were aged about 18 to 89 years from about 25 US areas. Measured with immunoSEQ multiplex PCR; TCRdb has only the in-frame clones, and not every one. The repertoire consists of 300,000 or so clones, with just over 85% occurring once and the leading ten covering 8% to 13%. This entry comes from a study of blood T cell repertoires in COVID-19. CDR3 length equals 13 residues. Germline V gene sequence: CDR1 GTSNPN, CDR2 SVGIG (reference sequence). V lost 0 bases and J lost 6, with 6 bases in between. The chain employs TRBV30 and TRBJ1-6, with a tentative D call TRBD1 (6 bases). The material sequenced was PBMCs or T cells enriched from blood (not recorded which). The receptor was isolated from a woman aged 18-35 years who had recovered from COVID-19. CDR3 in DNA: TGTGCCTGGAGTGTACAGGGTAATTCACCCCTCCACTTT. This translates into CAWSVQGNSPLHF.